What follows are 30 T cell receptor beta chains derived from one specimen sequenced in a study of response to subunit inactivated influenza vaccine. TCRdb recomputed calls from the RT-PCR reads with MiXCR, one row per CDR3 protein. Seen here are about 540,000 distinct CDR3 sequences, around 25% observed once, and the top ten hold around 2.8%. This same sample was also part of a study on T cells expressing NK-cell markers. That source adds: UMIs were included in TCR beta cDNA generated by 5'RACE template switching.

Sequenced here: CD4+ T cells sorted from PBMCs, sampled roughly 13 days after vaccination. Every receptor here comes from a man aged 45-65 years who received an inactivated influenza vaccine.

This clonotype was detected a few times. The rearrangement uses TRBV5-1 and TRBJ2-7; TRBD1 agrees at 9 bases. Germline loops: CDR1 SGHRS, CDR2 YFSETQ. Losses at the gene ends were 4 bases for V and 2 bases for J; bases not matched to a gene: 10. The CDR3 length is 16 residues. CDR3 loop: CASSPFRGQGAYEQYF. CDR3 sequence (DNA): TGCGCCAGCAGCCCGTTCCGGGGACAGGGAGCCTACGAGCAGTACTTC.

The chain couples TRBV6-2 or TRBV6-3 to TRBJ2-5; D is possibly TRBD1 (7 bases). Per the germline V gene, CDR1 is MNHEY and CDR2 is SVGEGT. The CDR3 length is 15 residues. V lost 6 bases, J lost 4 bases, and 18 bases lay in between. CDR3 nucleotide sequence: TGTGCCAGCAGCGGCCGCAGGGGGGTTGGAGAGACCCAGTACTTC. This codes for CASSGRRGVGETQYF.

This clonotype was recorded once. The chain joins TRBV21-1 to TRBJ2-7; the D call TRBD2 from the table was never checked on the DNA. TRBV21-1 is a pseudogene locus. This CDR3 has 14 amino acids. CDR3 coding DNA: TGTGCCAGCAGCAAAGTGGACGGGAGGGTCGAGCAGTACTTC. It specifies CASSKVDGRVEQYF.

The rearrangement links TRBV7-3 to TRBJ2-2, with D unresolved. Germline loops: CDR1 SGHTA, CDR2 FQGTGA. Trimming shortened V by 0 bases and J by 3 bases, and 11 bases separated the two germline ends. The CDR3 contains 16 residues. The CDR3 reads CASSLTVVRDTGELFF. Here the CDR3 DNA reads TGTGCCAGCAGCTTAACGGTGGTCCGGGACACCGGGGAGCTGTTTTTT.

The chain combines TRBV5-5 with TRBJ2-7; possible D gene TRBD1, 5 bases. V was trimmed by 4 bases and J by 5 bases, leaving 16 bases between them. CDR1 and CDR2 from the germline V gene are SGHKS and YYEKEE (reference sequence). This CDR3 spans 14 amino acids. The CDR3 DNA reads TGTGCCAGCAGCAAGCTTCAGGGTTACCACGAGCAGTACTTC. As protein: CASSKLQGYHEQYF.

This clonotype was seen a few times. The chain joins TRBV20-1 to TRBJ2-1; a possible D gene is TRBD1 (5 bases). This CDR3 is built from 15 residues. Germline V gives CDR1 DFQATT, CDR2 SNEGSKA (reference sequence). The germline V and J ends were trimmed by 2 bases and 5 bases, with 16 bases remaining between them. The CDR3 spells CSARPSRAPNNEQFF. The CDR3 DNA reads as TGCAGTGCTAGACCCAGCAGGGCCCCAAACAATGAGCAGTTCTTC.

The chain has TRBV20-1 and TRBJ2-4; no clear D. The CDR3 is 12 residues long. The V gene lost 0 bases and the J gene lost 12 bases, with 12 bases spanning the gap. The germline V gene has CDR1 DFQATT and CDR2 SNEGSKA (reference sequence). The CDR3 nucleotides are TGCAGTGCTAGAGATCAAGGACGGAGTCAGTACTTC. Translated: CSARDQGRSQYF.

This clonotype was seen ten or more times. The J gene is TRBJ2-7, the V gene TRBV6-1; D uncertain. The CDR3 extends over 13 amino acids. With 6 bases removed from V and 0 bases from J, the gap between germline ends came to 9 bases. The germline V gene has CDR1 MNHNS and CDR2 SASEGT. For the CDR3, the DNA is TGTGCCAGCAGGAGACATATCTCCTACGAGCAGTACTTC. This translates into CASRRHISYEQYF.

This clonotype was observed many times. J is TRBJ1-1 and V is TRBV12-3 or TRBV12-4; D possibly corresponds to TRBD1 (5 bases). Between the trimmed V and J ends, which lost 6 bases and 11 bases, there was a span of 19 bases. The CDR3 runs 13 residues. In DNA, the CDR3 is TGTGCCAGCAGCCCCGGGGCAACGGGGGAGGCTTTCTTT. This gives the protein CASSPGATGEAFF.

The table lists this clonotype with a few counts. The chain recombines TRBV12-3 or TRBV12-4 with TRBJ2-7; tentatively, D is TRBD2 (6 bases). V dropped 3 bases and J dropped 7 bases, with 16 bases sitting between them. This CDR3 is 14 amino acids long. CDR3 sequence (DNA): TGTGCCAGCAGTTTCAGTGCGCCGGGGAGGGAGCAGTACTTC. It is translated as CASSFSAPGREQYF.

The chain employs TRBV4-3 and TRBJ2-2; unclear D gene. CDR1 and CDR2 (germline): LGHNA, YSLEER. This CDR3 contains 16 residues. V lost 2 bases and J lost 0, with 10 bases in between. The CDR3 loop reads CASSQLLGANTGELFF. DNA of the CDR3: TGCGCCAGCAGCCAACTCCTTGGGGCGAACACCGGGGAGCTGTTTTTT.

The chain combines TRBV6-1 with TRBJ2-2; 10 bases line up with TRBD2. This CDR3 contains 15 residues. The ends lost 2 bases at V and 6 bases at J; junction bases unmatched: 3. Germline CDR1 reads MNHNS; CDR2 reads SASEGT. CDR3 sequence (DNA): TGTGCCAGCAGTGAAACTAGCGGGACCGCCGGGGAGCTGTTTTTT. It is translated as CASSETSGTAGELFF.

The genes are TRBV4-1 and TRBJ2-3, with TRBD2 matching 9 bases. The CDR3 runs 16 residues. CDR1 MGHRA and CDR2 YSYEKL come from the germline V gene. Unmatched junction bases numbered 6, after V lost 0 bases and J lost 5 bases. The CDR3 protein is CASSQDAGGGVDTQYF. CDR3 nucleotide sequence: TGCGCCAGCAGCCAAGATGCGGGCGGGGGGGTAGATACGCAGTATTTT.

The chain uses TRBV10-2 and TRBJ2-1; no clear D gene. CDR3 length: 15 amino acids. Trimming left V 6 bases short and J 7 bases short, with 19 bases between. In germline, CDR1 is WSHSY, CDR2 SAAADI. The CDR3 sequence is CASRTDTPFRNEQFF. CDR3 sequence (DNA): TGCGCCAGCAGAACCGACACCCCATTCCGAAATGAGCAGTTCTTC.

The rearrangement joins TRBV9 to TRBJ2-1; a weak D match, TRBD1 (5 bases). V dropped 6 bases and J dropped 7 bases, with 26 bases sitting between them. The germline V gene encodes CDR1 SGDLS and CDR2 YYNGEE. The CDR3 length is 17 residues. The CDR3, as DNA: TGTGCCAGCACCAGATTCCCAACAGGCTTAAGTGGTAATGAGCAGTTCTTC. Translation: CASTRFPTGLSGNEQFF.

This chain joins TRBV5-1 and TRBJ1-4, with D perhaps matching TRBD1 (6 bases). Trimming cost V 4 bases and J 0 bases, with 13 bases left between them. CDR3 length: 16 amino acids. Germline CDR1 and CDR2: SGHRS and YFSETQ. Written as DNA, the CDR3 is TGCGCCAGCAGCCCCGGGACACATACAACTAATGAAAAACTGTTTTTT. It specifies CASSPGTHTTNEKLFF.

The CDR3 coding sequence is TGTGCCAGCAGCGCCGGGACTAGCGGGAACAATGAGCAGTTCTTC. It is translated as CASSAGTSGNNEQFF. The chain joins TRBV11-2 to TRBJ2-1; 13 bases line up with TRBD2. Trimming at V came to 5 bases and at J to 5 bases, leaving 3 bases not matched to a gene. The CDR3 has 15 residues. Germline V CDR1 and CDR2: SGHAT, FQNNGV.

This clonotype was detected a few times. The chain has TRBV10-3 and TRBJ2-7, with 10 nucleotides matching TRBD2. Unmatched junction bases numbered 3, after V lost 2 bases and J lost 5 bases. CDR1 and CDR2 (germline): ENHRY, SYGVKD. This CDR3 comprises 14 residues. The DNA of the CDR3 is TGTGCCATCAGTGAGACTAGCGGGACCCACGAGCAGTACTTC. Amino acid sequence: CAISETSGTHEQYF.

This clonotype was counted a single time. The rearrangement links TRBV30 to TRBJ2-3, with D uncertain. With 0 bases removed from V and 5 bases from J, the gap between germline ends came to 6 bases. Germline CDR1 and CDR2: GTSNPN and SVGIG (reference sequence). This CDR3 region has 12 residues. The CDR3, as DNA: TGTGCCTGGAGTGTACAGAGAGATACGCAGTATTTT. Its translation: CAWSVQRDTQYF. The full variable domain, in which reference TRBV30 and TRBJ2-3 provide the parts outside the CDR3, is SQTIHQWPATLVQPVGSPLSLECTVEGTSNPNLYWYRQAAGRGLQLLFYSVGIGQISSEVPQNLSASRPQDRQFILSSKKLLLSDSGFYLCAWSVQRDTQYFGPGTRLTVL.

This clonotype was seen a handful of times. The chain carries TRBV20-1 and TRBJ2-1, with TRBD2 matching 9 bases. Germline V gives CDR1 DFQATT, CDR2 SNEGSKA (reference sequence). The CDR3 runs to 15 residues. The V and J ends lost 6 bases and 5 bases, in that order; junction bases with no gene match: 11. The CDR3 DNA reads TGCAGTGCCCGGACGGCGGGGGGGCTCCACAATGAGCAGTTCTTC. Protein: CSARTAGGLHNEQFF.

J is TRBJ2-5 and V is TRBV9; D gene ambiguous. The CDR3 spans 15 residues. Germline lookup yields CDR1 SGDLS and CDR2 YYNGEE. With 0 bases removed from V and 4 bases from J, the gap between germline ends came to 13 bases. CDR3: CASSVAGSQVETQYF. The CDR3 region has the DNA TGTGCCAGCAGCGTAGCTGGATCCCAGGTAGAGACCCAGTACTTC. Combining the CDR3 with reference TRBV9 and TRBJ2-5 gives the whole variable domain DSGVTQTPKHLITATGQRVTLRCSPRSGDLSVYWYQQSLDQGLQFLIQYYNGEERAKGNILERFSAQQFPDLHSELNLSSLELGDSALYFCASSVAGSQVETQYFGPGTRLLVL.

This clonotype was picked up many times. The V call is TRBV6-2 or TRBV6-3, the J call TRBJ2-1; D uncertain. The CDR3 runs to 16 residues. With 4 bases removed from V and 6 bases from J, the gap between germline ends came to 19 bases. Germline CDR1 MNHEY, CDR2 SVGEGT. The CDR3 nucleotides read TGTGCCAGCAGTTCCGATAAGGCACCGACCATCAATGAGCAGTTCTTC. Its translation: CASSSDKAPTINEQFF.

This clonotype was counted a few times. The genes are TRBV25-1 and TRBJ2-7, with no clear D. The CDR3 runs to 10 residues. Per the germline V gene, CDR1 is MGHDK and CDR2 is SYGVNS. V dropped 8 bases and J dropped 5 bases, with 7 bases sitting between them. The CDR3 loop reads CASGTNEQYF. In DNA form, the CDR3 reads TGTGCCAGCGGAACTAACGAGCAGTACTTC.

This clonotype showed up just a few times. The V and J genes are TRBV19 and TRBJ2-1, with unresolved D. The CDR3 has 13 residues. The V and J ends lost 6 bases and 8 bases respectively, with 14 bases between them. Germline lookup yields CDR1 LNHDA and CDR2 SQIVND (reference sequence). As DNA, the CDR3 is TGTGCCAGTAGCCCGGGTTTAGGGTATGAGCAGTTCTTC. Residues: CASSPGLGYEQFF.

This clonotype was seen a handful of times. The chain couples TRBV5-1 to TRBJ2-5; D remains unclear. V lost 6 bases and J lost 2, with 11 bases in between. CDR1 SGHRS and CDR2 YFSETQ come from the germline V gene. CDR3 size: 13 residues. The CDR3 here is CASKSALQETQYF. The CDR3 nucleotides are TGCGCCAGCAAATCAGCCTTGCAAGAGACCCAGTACTTC.

This clonotype came up many times. The chain uses TRBV7-9 and TRBJ2-7; 10 bases are shared with TRBD1. The CDR3 spans 17 residues. V lost 1 base, J lost 6 bases, and 12 bases stayed unmatched. The germline V gene has CDR1 SEHNR and CDR2 FQNEAQ (reference sequence). The CDR3 spells CASSLGDHWGTGAEQYF. The CDR3 region has the DNA TGTGCCAGCAGCTTAGGAGATCACTGGGGGACAGGGGCCGAGCAGTACTTC. Supplemented by reference TRBV7-9 and TRBJ2-7, the full variable domain reads DTGVSQNPRHKITKRGQNVTFRCDPISEHNRLYWYRQTLGQGPEFLTYFQNEAQLEKSRLLSDRFSAERPKGSFSTLEIQRTEQGDSAMYLCASSLGDHWGTGAEQYFGPGTRLTVT.

CDR3 sequence: CSARWYQETQYF. CDR3 nucleotide sequence: TGCAGTGCTAGATGGTACCAAGAGACCCAGTACTTC. This chain connects TRBV20-1 to TRBJ2-5, with no clear D. This CDR3 has 12 residues. V was trimmed by 2 bases and J by 0 bases, leaving 4 bases between them. The germline gives CDR1 DFQATT, CDR2 SNEGSKA (reference sequence).

The chain couples TRBV6-2 or TRBV6-3 to TRBJ2-3, with 10 bases that match TRBD2. The CDR3 consists of 17 residues. Germline V gives CDR1 MNHEY, CDR2 SVGEGT. The V gene end was trimmed by 5 bases and the J gene end by 0 bases; junction bases not matched to a gene: 8. CDR3 coding DNA: TGTGCCAGCAGTAAGGGACTAGCGCGAACCAGCACAGATACGCAGTATTTT. It encodes CASSKGLARTSTDTQYF.

The chain combines TRBV2 with TRBJ2-7, with D uncertain. CDR1 and CDR2 from the germline V gene are SNHLY and FYNNEI. This CDR3 comprises 13 residues. Trimming removed 3 bases from V and 3 bases from J, with 9 bases in between. The CDR3 reads CASSDRSVYEQYF. Written as DNA, the CDR3 is TGTGCCAGCAGTGATCGGAGCGTCTACGAGCAGTACTTC. Full variable domain (remainder filled in from reference TRBV2 and TRBJ2-7): EPEVTQTPSHQVTQMGQEVILRCVPISNHLYFYWYRQILGQKVEFLVSFYNNEISEKSEIFDDQFSVERPDGSNFTLKIRSTKLEDSAMYFCASSDRSVYEQYFGPGTRLTVT.

This clonotype occurred a few times. The chain is built from TRBV6-2 or TRBV6-3 and TRBJ1-6, with D possibly TRBD1 on 6 matching bases. V lost 0 bases to trimming and J lost 9 bases, with 12 bases between them. The CDR3 covers 15 residues. CDR1 is MNHEY, CDR2 SVGEGT, per germline. CDR3 coding DNA: TGTGCCAGCAGTTACTCCGCAGGGGTGGGTTCACCCCTCCACTTT. Its protein product is CASSYSAGVGSPLHF.